A single sample is the source of the 21 T cell receptor beta chains below, sequenced in a study of immune evolution from preneoplasia to lung adenocarcinoma (dated by TCRdb to the early 2020s). To prepare the library, the immunoSEQ multiplex PCR assay was applied. TCRdb mirrors the immuneACCESS table, restricted to in-frame sequences. Some clones are absent from its copies; in checked studies, under half trace to an unresolved V gene, and the reason for the others is unknown. This sample gives about 10,000 clones in total; 80% of them show up just once. The ten top clones hold 4% to 5% of the sample. The source material was FFPE minimally invasive lung adenocarcinoma tissue. The cell subset or site label corresponds to: micro-invasive lung adenocarcinoma (MIA). These receptors were obtained from a person between 70 and 80 years old with lung adenocarcinoma. Some clones in this sample may be carry-over from other donors' samples.

The V and J genes are TRBV6-4 and TRBJ1-5; weak D call: TRBD1 (5 bases). The CDR3 length is 13 residues. Between the trimmed V and J ends, which lost 6 bases and 4 bases, there was a span of 10 bases. Germline loops: CDR1 MRHNA, CDR2 SNTAGT. Here the CDR3 DNA reads TGTGCCAGCAGGGGGGACCTGAATCAGCCCCAGCATTTT. This sequence encodes CASRGDLNQPQHF.

The rearrangement links TRBV6-6 to TRBJ1-3; 11 bases fit TRBD1. The CDR3 spans 15 residues. Trimming took 6 bases from V and 4 from J; bases not matched to a gene: 5. The germline CDR1 and CDR2 sequences are MNHNY and SVGAGI (reference sequence). The CDR3 nucleotides are TGTGCCAGCAGAGACGGACAGGGGGCCGGAAACACCATATATTTT. It yields the protein CASRDGQGAGNTIYF.

The chain combines TRBV7-8 with TRBJ1-1; unclear D gene. Germline V gene data show CDR1 as SGHVS and CDR2 as FQNEAQ. Trimming pared 2 bases from V and 12 bases from J, leaving 19 bases between. The CDR3 length is 14 residues. The CDR3 sequence is CASSLPGSPDRSFF. The CDR3 nucleotides read TGTGCCAGCAGCTTACCCGGGTCCCCGGACCGGTCTTTCTTT.

This clone was observed a handful of times. The rearrangement joins TRBV4-2 to TRBJ2-1, with D unclear. Trimming removed 1 base from V and 5 bases from J, with 12 bases in between. The CDR3 has 15 amino acids. The germline gives CDR1 LGHNA, CDR2 YNFKEQ. The CDR3: CASSQVWADNNEQFF. The CDR3 DNA is TGTGCCAGCAGCCAAGTTTGGGCCGACAACAATGAGCAGTTCTTC.

The chain has TRBV18 and TRBJ1-2; D not certain. The CDR3 has 17 residues. Germline CDR1 reads KGHSH; CDR2 reads LQKENI. The germline V and J ends were trimmed by 0 bases and 2 bases, with 16 bases remaining between them. CDR3 sequence reads: CASSPPGRLGSNYGYTF. CDR3 sequence (DNA): TGTGCCAGCTCACCACCAGGACGGCTTGGCTCGAACTATGGCTACACCTTC. The full variable domain, in which reference TRBV18 and TRBJ1-2 provide the parts outside the CDR3, is NAGVMQNPRHLVRRRGQEARLRCSPMKGHSHVYWYRQLPEEGLKFMVYLQKENIIDESGMPKERFSAEFPKEGPSILRIQQVVRGDSAAYFCASSPPGRLGSNYGYTFGSGTRLTVV.

CDR3 protein: CASSLVALAGAGELFF. The CDR3 DNA reads as TGTGCCAGCAGCTTAGTAGCGCTAGCCGGAGCCGGGGAGCTGTTTTTT. This sequence joins TRBV7-6 and TRBJ2-2, with D possibly being TRBD2 (5 bases). V lost 1 base and J lost 6, with 15 bases in between. There are 16 residues in the CDR3. Germline-derived CDR1 and CDR2 are SGHVS and FNYEAQ.

This chain joins TRBV20-1 and TRBJ2-1, with D hard to call. The CDR3 contains 11 residues. Germline V gene data show CDR1 as DFQATT and CDR2 as SNEGSKA (reference sequence). V was shortened by 6 bases and J by 7 bases, with 10 bases between the two germline ends. CDR3 nucleotide sequence: TGCAGTGCGAGTCGGATGAATGAGCAGTTCTTC. Translating gives CSASRMNEQFF.

The V and J genes are TRBV19 and TRBJ2-1; D call uncertain. V was trimmed by 7 bases and J by 8 bases, leaving 18 bases between them. CDR1 is LNHDA and CDR2 is SQIVND in the germline V gene (reference sequence). This CDR3 is 14 amino acids long. In DNA, the CDR3 is TGTGCCAGTATTATTTCGAGCGCGAGCGATGAGCAGTTCTTC. This gives the protein CASIISSASDEQFF.

The V gene is TRBV4-1, the J gene TRBJ1-1; D gene ambiguous. The CDR3 has 15 amino acids. Germline V gene lookup returns CDR1 MGHRA and CDR2 YSYEKL. Trimming took 1 base from V and 10 from J, leaving 19 bases between them. The CDR3 reads CASSQAGKGLIGAFF. CDR3 coding DNA: TGCGCCAGCAGCCAAGCCGGAAAGGGTTTAATCGGAGCTTTCTTT.

The chain employs TRBV14 and TRBJ2-3; D is unclear. Germline values: CDR1 SGHDN, CDR2 FVKESK. The CDR3 runs 15 residues. V lost 0 bases, J lost 2 bases, and 9 bases lay in between. CDR3 in amino acids: CASSQDIVITDTQYF. For the CDR3, the DNA is TGTGCCAGCAGCCAAGATATTGTTATCACAGATACGCAGTATTTT. The whole variable domain, remainder taken from reference TRBV14 and TRBJ2-3, is EAGVTQFPSHSVIEKGQTVTLRCDPISGHDNLYWYRRVMGKEIKFLLHFVKESKQDESGMPNNRFLAERTGGTYSTLKVQPAELEDSGVYFCASSQDIVITDTQYFGPGTRLTVL.

This chain joins TRBV30 and TRBJ2-7, with D possibly TRBD2 on 6 matching bases. V was cut by 8 bases and J by 0 bases, with 17 bases left in between. This CDR3 has 14 residues. Germline assignment: CDR1 GTSNPN and CDR2 SVGIG (reference sequence). CDR3 residues: CAGTGTPSSYEQYF. The CDR3 DNA sequence: TGTGCCGGAACCGGGACTCCGAGCTCCTACGAGCAGTACTTC.

CDR3 loop: CARSLGGPGDHEQYF. The CDR3, as DNA: TGTGCCAGAAGCTTGGGGGGTCCCGGGGATCACGAGCAGTACTTC. This chain joins TRBV5-3 and TRBJ2-7, with D maybe TRBD2 (5 bases). TRBV5-3 is designated an ORF whose function remains uncertain. The ends were cut back, 0 bases at V and 5 bases at J, with 15 bases in the middle. The CDR3 extends over 15 amino acids.

The chain employs TRBV29-1 and TRBJ1-2; 10 bases match TRBD1. V trimming: 6 bases; J trimming: 4 bases; junction bases outside the gene matches: 5. CDR3 length: 13 residues. Germline V gives CDR1 SQVTM, CDR2 ANQGSEA. CDR3 nucleotide sequence: TGCAGCGTCGGACAGGGGGGAGGCTATGGCTACACCTTC. This encodes CSVGQGGGYGYTF.

The DNA of the CDR3 is TGTGCCAGCAGCGACCCTCCAGAGACCCAGTACTTC. Protein: CASSDPPETQYF. This chain links TRBV25-1 with TRBJ2-5, with D uncertain. The CDR3 is made up of 12 amino acids. Germline V gives CDR1 MGHDK, CDR2 SYGVNS. Deletions cut 6 bases from V and 4 bases from J, with 9 bases between. The whole variable domain, filled in from reference TRBV25-1 and TRBJ2-5, reads EADIYQTPRYLVIGTGKKITLECSQTMGHDKMYWYQQDPGMELHLIHYSYGVNSTEKGDLSSESTVSRIRTEHFPLTLESARPSHTSQYLCASSDPPETQYFGPGTRLLVL.

The chain has TRBV6-1 and TRBJ2-7, with D perhaps TRBD1 (5 bases). Trimming shortened V by 6 bases and J by 3 bases, and 12 bases separated the two germline ends. Germline CDR1 is MNHNS and CDR2 is SASEGT. The CDR3 runs 13 residues. CDR3 in amino acids: CASSPDRVYEQYF. CDR3 bases: TGTGCCAGCAGCCCAGACAGAGTCTACGAGCAGTACTTC.

The rearrangement uses TRBV5-1 and TRBJ2-3, with D perhaps TRBD1 or TRBD2 (6 bases each). Between the trimmed V and J ends, which lost 0 bases and 6 bases, there was a span of 11 bases. Per the germline V gene, CDR1 is SGHRS and CDR2 is YFSETQ. The CDR3 has 14 amino acids. CDR3 in amino acids: CASSLDGGQDTQYF. The CDR3 DNA reads as TGCGCCAGCAGCTTGGATGGGGGGCAGGATACGCAGTATTTT.

The genes are TRBV2 and TRBJ2-2; TRBD1 aligns across 7 bases. CDR1 and CDR2 from the germline V gene are SNHLY and FYNNEI. With V trimmed by 8 bases and J by 6 bases, 9 bases remained unmatched. This CDR3 region has 14 residues. The CDR3 sequence: CASWDSYKPGELFF. The CDR3 DNA reads as TGTGCCAGCTGGGACAGCTATAAGCCCGGGGAGCTGTTTTTT.

The table lists this clone with a few counts. The CDR3 protein is CASSIEDQETQYF. CDR3 in DNA: TGTGCCAGTAGTATAGAGGACCAAGAGACCCAGTACTTC. The chain is built from TRBV19 and TRBJ2-5; D is ambiguous. The V and J ends lost 0 bases and 0 bases respectively, with 2 bases between them. This CDR3 contains 13 residues. Germline-derived CDR1 and CDR2 are LNHDA and SQIVND (reference sequence).

This clone was seen more than once but under ten times. The chain combines TRBV6-6 with TRBJ1-4; 7 nucleotides match TRBD1. Germline V lookup: CDR1 MNHNY, CDR2 SVGAGI (reference sequence). V shed 0 bases, J shed 8 bases, and the junction held 6 bases outside the gene matches. The CDR3 runs 15 residues. For the CDR3, the DNA is TGTGCCAGCAGTTACTCGAGACAGGGAAGGGAAAAACTGTTTTTT. Translation gives CASSYSRQGREKLFF.

This chain links TRBV5-4 with TRBJ2-3; possible D gene TRBD2, 6 bases. CDR3 length: 14 residues. Germline V gives CDR1 SGHNT, CDR2 YYREEE (reference sequence). Trimming left V 7 bases short and J 1 base short, with 13 bases between. The CDR3 loop reads CASGNAGRTDTQYF. The CDR3 DNA reads as TGTGCCAGCGGTAACGCGGGACGCACAGATACGCAGTATTTT.

The rearrangement uses TRBV11-3 and TRBJ2-7; 14 positions agree with TRBD2. J gave up 7 bases and V 0 bases, and 2 bases lay outside the gene matches. Germline CDR1 is SGHNT and CDR2 is YENEEA. The CDR3 consists of 15 residues. CDR3 region: CASSLEGLAGDEQYF. CDR3 DNA sequence: TGTGCCAGCAGCTTAGAGGGACTAGCGGGAGATGAGCAGTACTTC.